This T cell receptor (beta chain) was observed in a study of cytomegalovirus exposure and HLA in healthy donors. Study observations and caveats: For cytomegalovirus status, the classifier reportedly gave diagnoses with high specificity and sensitivity. Because they were indistinguishable, some V segments, including TRBV6-2 and TRBV6-3, were excluded.

The PCR ran on 60 Vbeta and 13 Jbeta primers. Clones were read by immunoSEQ multiplex PCR, and TCRdb kept only the in-frame ones, dropping some. Of 150,000 to 200,000 clones listed, 70% to 80% are singletons. On this clone: The antigen remains unidentified. Different DNA sequences within this sample yield the same CDR3.

This CDR3 has 17 residues. The germline CDR1 and CDR2 sequences are MGHRA and YSYEKL. The J segment lost 0 bases and the V segment lost 4 bases, leaving 5 bases of the junction unmatched. The sequenced material came from PBMCs. The receptor comes from a male donor in good health and CMV-seronegative. The rearrangement uses TRBV4-1 and TRBJ2-6; TRBD1 aligns across 8 bases. Written as DNA, the CDR3 is TGCGCCAGCAGCCGGACAGGGTCTATCTCTGGGGCCAACGTCCTGACTTTC. Translating it yields CASSRTGSISGANVLTF.